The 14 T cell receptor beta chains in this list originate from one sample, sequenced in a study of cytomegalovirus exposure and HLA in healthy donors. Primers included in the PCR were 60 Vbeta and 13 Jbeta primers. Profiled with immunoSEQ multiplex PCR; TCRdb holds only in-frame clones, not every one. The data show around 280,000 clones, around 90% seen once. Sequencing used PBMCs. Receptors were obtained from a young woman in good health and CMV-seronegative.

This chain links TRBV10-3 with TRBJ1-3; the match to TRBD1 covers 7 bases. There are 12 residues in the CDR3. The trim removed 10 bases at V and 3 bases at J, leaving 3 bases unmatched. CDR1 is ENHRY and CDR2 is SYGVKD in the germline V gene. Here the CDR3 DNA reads TGTGCCACCCAGGGGGATGGAAACACCATATATTTT. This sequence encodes CATQGDGNTIYF.

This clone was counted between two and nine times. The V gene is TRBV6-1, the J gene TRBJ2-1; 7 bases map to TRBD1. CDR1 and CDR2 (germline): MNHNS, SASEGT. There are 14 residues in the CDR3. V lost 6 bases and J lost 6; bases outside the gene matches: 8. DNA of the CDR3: TGTGCCAGCAGCCTACAGGGGCGAGGCAATGAGCAGTTCTTC. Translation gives CASSLQGRGNEQFF.

CDR3 nucleotide sequence: TGTGCCACCCGGGACATTTTCTCCTACGAGCAGTACTTC. Protein product: CATRDIFSYEQYF. The chain joins TRBV2 to TRBJ2-7; D possibly corresponds to TRBD1 (6 bases). V gave up 10 bases and J gave up 0 bases, with 13 bases separating them. The germline V gene encodes CDR1 SNHLY and CDR2 FYNNEI. The CDR3 covers 13 residues. The full variable domain, with the rest looked up from reference TRBV2 and TRBJ2-7, is EPEVTQTPSHQVTQMGQEVILRCVPISNHLYFYWYRQILGQKVEFLVSFYNNEISEKSEIFDDQFSVERPDGSNFTLKIRSTKLEDSAMYFCATRDIFSYEQYFGPGTRLTVT.

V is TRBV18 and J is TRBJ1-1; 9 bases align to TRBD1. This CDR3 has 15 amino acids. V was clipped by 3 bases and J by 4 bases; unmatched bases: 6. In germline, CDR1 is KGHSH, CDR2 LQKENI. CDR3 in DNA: TGTGCCAGCTCACCTGAAACAGGGGGCGGCACTGAAGCTTTCTTT. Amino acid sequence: CASSPETGGGTEAFF.

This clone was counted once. The CDR3, as DNA: TGCGCCAGCAGCCCAGGGGACGGGGCCAACGTCCTGACTTTC. It codes for CASSPGDGANVLTF. The rearrangement uses TRBV10-1 and TRBJ2-6, with D possibly TRBD1 on 6 matching bases. CDR1 and CDR2 from the germline V gene are WNHNN and SYGVQD (reference sequence). The CDR3 has 14 amino acids. V was trimmed by 6 bases and J by 4 bases, leaving 10 bases between them.

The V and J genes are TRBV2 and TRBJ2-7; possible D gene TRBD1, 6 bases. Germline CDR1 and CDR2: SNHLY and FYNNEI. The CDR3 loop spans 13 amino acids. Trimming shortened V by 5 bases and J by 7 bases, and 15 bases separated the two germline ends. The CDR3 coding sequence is TGTGCCAGCAGTTCCCGACAGGCGAGTGAGCAGTACTTC. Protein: CASSSRQASEQYF.

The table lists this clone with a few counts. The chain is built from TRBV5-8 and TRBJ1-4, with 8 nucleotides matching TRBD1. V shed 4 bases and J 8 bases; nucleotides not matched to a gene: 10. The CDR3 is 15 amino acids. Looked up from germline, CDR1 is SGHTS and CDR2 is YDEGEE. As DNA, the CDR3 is TGTGCCAGCAGCCCGGGTGGACAGGGCAGGGAAAAACTGTTTTTT. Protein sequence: CASSPGGQGREKLFF. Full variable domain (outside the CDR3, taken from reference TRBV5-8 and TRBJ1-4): EAGVTQSPTHLIKTRGQQATLRCSPISGHTSVYWYQQALGLGLQFLLWYDEGEERNRGNFPPRFSGRQFPNYSSELNVNALELEDSALYLCASSPGGQGREKLFFGSGTQLSVL.

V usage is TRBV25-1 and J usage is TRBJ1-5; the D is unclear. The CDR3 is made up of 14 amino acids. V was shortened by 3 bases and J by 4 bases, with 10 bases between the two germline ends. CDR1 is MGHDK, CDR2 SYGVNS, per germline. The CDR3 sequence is CASSDMGGNQPQHF. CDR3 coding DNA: TGTGCCAGCAGTGATATGGGAGGGAATCAGCCCCAGCATTTT.

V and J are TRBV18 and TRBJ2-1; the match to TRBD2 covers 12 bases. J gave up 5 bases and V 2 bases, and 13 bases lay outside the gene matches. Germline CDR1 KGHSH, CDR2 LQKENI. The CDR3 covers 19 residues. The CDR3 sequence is CASSPKGLAGRYWDNEQFF. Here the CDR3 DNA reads TGTGCCAGCTCACCAAAAGGACTAGCGGGGAGGTATTGGGACAATGAGCAGTTCTTC. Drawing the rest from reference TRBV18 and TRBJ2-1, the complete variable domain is NAGVMQNPRHLVRRRGQEARLRCSPMKGHSHVYWYRQLPEEGLKFMVYLQKENIIDESGMPKERFSAEFPKEGPSILRIQQVVRGDSAAYFCASSPKGLAGRYWDNEQFFGPGTRLTVL.

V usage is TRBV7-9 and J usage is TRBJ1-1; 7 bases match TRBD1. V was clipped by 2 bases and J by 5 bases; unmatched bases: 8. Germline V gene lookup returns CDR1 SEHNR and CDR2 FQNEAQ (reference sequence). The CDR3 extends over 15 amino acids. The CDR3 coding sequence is TGTGCCAGCAGCTTAACCTACAGGGGTGGAACTGAAGCTTTCTTT. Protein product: CASSLTYRGGTEAFF.

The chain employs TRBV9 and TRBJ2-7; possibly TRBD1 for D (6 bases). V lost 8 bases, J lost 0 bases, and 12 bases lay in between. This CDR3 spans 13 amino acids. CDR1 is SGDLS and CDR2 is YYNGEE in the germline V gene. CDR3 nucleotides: TGTGCCAGTGGGGGCGGCAGCTCCTACGAGCAGTACTTC. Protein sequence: CASGGGSSYEQYF.

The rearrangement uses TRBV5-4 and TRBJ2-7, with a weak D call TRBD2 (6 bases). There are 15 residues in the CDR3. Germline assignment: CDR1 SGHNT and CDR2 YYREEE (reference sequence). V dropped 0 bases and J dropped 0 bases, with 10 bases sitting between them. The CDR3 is CASSLGRAGSYEQYF. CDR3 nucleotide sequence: TGTGCCAGCAGCTTGGGGAGGGCGGGCTCCTACGAGCAGTACTTC. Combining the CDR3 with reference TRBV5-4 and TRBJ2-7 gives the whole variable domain ETGVTQSPTHLIKTRGQQVTLRCSSQSGHNTVSWYQQALGQGPQFIFQYYREEENGRGNFPPRFSGLQFPNYSSELNVNALELDDSALYLCASSLGRAGSYEQYFGPGTRLTVT.

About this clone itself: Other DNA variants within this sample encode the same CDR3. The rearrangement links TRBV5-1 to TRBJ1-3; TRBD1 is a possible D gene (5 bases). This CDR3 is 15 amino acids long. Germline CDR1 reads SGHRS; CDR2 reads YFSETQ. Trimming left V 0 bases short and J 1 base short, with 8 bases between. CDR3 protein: CASSLDRGSGNTIYF. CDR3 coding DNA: TGCGCCAGCAGCTTGGATCGGGGGTCTGGAAACACCATATATTTT.

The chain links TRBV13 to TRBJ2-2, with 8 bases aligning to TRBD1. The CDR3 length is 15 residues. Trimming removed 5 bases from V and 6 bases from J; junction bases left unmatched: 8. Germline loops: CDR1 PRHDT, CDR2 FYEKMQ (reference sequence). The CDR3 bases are TGTGCCAGCAGCCCACAGACAGGGGCGGCCGGGGAGCTGTTTTTT. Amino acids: CASSPQTGAAGELFF.